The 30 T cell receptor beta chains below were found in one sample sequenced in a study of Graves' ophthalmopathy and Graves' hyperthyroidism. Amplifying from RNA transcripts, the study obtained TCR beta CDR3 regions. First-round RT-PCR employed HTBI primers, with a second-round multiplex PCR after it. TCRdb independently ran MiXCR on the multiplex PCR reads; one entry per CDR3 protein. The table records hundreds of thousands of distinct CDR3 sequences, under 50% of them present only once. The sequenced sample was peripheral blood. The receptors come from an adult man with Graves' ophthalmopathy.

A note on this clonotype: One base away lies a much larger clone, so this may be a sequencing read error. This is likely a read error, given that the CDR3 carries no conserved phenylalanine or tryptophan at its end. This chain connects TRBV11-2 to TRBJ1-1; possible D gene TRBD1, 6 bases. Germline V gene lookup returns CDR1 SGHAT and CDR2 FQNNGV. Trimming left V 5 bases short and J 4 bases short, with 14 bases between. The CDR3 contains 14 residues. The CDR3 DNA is TGTGCCAGCAGCCTCGGTAGGGGGTTCACTGAAGCTTTCTTA. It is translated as CASSLGRGFTEAFL.

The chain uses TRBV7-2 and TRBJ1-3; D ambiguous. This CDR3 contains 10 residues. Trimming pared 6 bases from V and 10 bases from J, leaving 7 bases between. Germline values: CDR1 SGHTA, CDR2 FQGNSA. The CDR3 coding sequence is TGTGCCAGCAGGGCCGGGACCATATATTTT. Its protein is CASRAGTIYF. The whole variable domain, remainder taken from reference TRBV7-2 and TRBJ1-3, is GAGVSQSPSNKVTEKGKDVELRCDPISGHTALYWYRQSLGQGLEFLIYFQGNSAPDKSGLPSDRFSAERTGGSVSTLTIQRTQQEDSAVYLCASRAGTIYFGEGSWLTVV.

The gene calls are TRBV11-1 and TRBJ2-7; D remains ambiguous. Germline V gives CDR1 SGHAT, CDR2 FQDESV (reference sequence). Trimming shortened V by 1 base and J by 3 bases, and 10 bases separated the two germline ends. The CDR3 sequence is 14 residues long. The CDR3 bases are TGTGCCAGCAGCTTAGTACCGGAACTCTACGAGCAGTACTTC. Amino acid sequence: CASSLVPELYEQYF.

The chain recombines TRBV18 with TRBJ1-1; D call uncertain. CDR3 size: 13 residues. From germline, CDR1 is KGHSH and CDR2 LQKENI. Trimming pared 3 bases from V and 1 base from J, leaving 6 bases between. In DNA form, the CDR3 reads TGTGCCAGCTCACCCAATACGAACACTGAAGCTTTCTTT. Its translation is CASSPNTNTEAFF.

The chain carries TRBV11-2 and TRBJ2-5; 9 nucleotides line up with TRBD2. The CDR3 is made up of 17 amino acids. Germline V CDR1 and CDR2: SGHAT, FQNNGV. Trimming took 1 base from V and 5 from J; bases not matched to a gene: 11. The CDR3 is CASSLGLASGAQETQYF. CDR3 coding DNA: TGTGCCAGCAGCTTAGGTCTGGCTAGCGGGGCGCAGGAGACCCAGTACTTC.

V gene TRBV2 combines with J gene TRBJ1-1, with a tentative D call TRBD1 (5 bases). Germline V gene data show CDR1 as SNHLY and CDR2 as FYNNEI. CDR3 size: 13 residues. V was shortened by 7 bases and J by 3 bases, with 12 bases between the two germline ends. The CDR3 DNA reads TGTGCCAGCAATGCGGTGGGGGACACTGAAGCTTTCTTT. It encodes CASNAVGDTEAFF.

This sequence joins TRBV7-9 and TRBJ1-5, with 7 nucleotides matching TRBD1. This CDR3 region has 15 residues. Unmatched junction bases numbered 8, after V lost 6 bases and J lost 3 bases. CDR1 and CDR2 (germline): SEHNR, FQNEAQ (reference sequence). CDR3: CASSSGTAFNQPQHF. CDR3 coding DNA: TGTGCCAGCAGTTCCGGGACAGCCTTCAATCAGCCCCAGCATTTT.

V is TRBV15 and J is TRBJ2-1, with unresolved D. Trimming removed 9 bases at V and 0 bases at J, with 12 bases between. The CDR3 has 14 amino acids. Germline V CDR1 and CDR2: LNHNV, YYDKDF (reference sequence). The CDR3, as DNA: TGTGCCACTGGGGTCGTGAGCTCCTACAATGAGCAGTTCTTC. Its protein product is CATGVVSSYNEQFF.

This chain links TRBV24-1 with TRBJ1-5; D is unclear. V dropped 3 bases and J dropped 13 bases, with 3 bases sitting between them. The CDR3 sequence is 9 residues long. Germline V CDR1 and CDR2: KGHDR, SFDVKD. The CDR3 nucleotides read TGTGCCACCAGTGATGTACAGCATTTT. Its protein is CATSDVQHF.

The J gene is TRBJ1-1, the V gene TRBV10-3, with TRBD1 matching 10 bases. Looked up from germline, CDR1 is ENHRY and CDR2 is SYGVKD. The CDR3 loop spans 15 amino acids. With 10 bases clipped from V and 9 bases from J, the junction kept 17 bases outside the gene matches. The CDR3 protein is CASTPLGDRGEKAFF. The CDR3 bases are TGTGCCAGCACCCCCTTGGGGGACAGGGGTGAGAAAGCTTTCTTT.

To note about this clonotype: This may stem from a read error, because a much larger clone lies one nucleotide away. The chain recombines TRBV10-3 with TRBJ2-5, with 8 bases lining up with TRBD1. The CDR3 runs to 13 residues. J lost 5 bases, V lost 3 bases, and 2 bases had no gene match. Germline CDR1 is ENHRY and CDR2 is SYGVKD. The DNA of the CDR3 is TGTGCCATCAGTGACCGGGACAGGGAGACCCAGTACTTC. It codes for CAISDRDRETQYF.

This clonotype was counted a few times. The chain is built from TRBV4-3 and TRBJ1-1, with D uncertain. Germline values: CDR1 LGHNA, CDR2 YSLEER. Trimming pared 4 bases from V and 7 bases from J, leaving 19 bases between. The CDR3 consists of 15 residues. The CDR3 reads CASSPAQLEIGEAFF. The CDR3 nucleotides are TGCGCCAGCAGCCCGGCCCAGTTGGAAATCGGTGAAGCTTTCTTT.

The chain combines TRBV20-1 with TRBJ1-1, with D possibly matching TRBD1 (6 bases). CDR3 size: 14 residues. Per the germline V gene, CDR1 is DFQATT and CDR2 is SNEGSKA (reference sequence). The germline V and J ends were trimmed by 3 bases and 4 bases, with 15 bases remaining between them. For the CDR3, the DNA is TGCAGTGCTAGGATGAAACAGGGACTCACTGAAGCTTTCTTT. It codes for CSARMKQGLTEAFF.

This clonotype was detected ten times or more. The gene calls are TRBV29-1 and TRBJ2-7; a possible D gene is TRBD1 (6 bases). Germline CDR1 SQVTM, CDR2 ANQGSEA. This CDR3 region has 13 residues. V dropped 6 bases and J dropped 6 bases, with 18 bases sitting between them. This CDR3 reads CSVTGQGWGEQYF. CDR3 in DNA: TGCAGCGTCACAGGGCAGGGTTGGGGCGAGCAGTACTTC.

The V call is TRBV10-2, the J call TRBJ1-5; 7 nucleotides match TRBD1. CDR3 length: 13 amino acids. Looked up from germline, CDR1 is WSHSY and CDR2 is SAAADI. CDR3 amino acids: CAIDRVGNQPQHF. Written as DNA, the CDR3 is TGCGCTATCGACAGGGTCGGCAATCAGCCCCAGCATTTT.

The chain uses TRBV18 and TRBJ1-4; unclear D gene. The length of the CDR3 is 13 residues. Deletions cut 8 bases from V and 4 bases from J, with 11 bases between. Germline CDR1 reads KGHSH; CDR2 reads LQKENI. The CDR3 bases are TGTGCCAGCGGACCGGTCAATAATGAAAAACTGTTTTTT. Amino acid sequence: CASGPVNNEKLFF.

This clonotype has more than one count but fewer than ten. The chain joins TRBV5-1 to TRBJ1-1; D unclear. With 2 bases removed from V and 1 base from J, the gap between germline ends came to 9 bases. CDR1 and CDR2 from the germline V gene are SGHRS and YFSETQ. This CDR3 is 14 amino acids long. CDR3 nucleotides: TGCGCCAGCAGCTTACAACCTACGAACACTGAAGCTTTCTTT. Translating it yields CASSLQPTNTEAFF.

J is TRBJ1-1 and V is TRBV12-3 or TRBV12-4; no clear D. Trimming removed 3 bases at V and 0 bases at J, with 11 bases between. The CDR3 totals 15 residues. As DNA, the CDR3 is TGTGCCAGCAGTTTTGGGGTAGCGTTGAACACTGAAGCTTTCTTT. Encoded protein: CASSFGVALNTEAFF.

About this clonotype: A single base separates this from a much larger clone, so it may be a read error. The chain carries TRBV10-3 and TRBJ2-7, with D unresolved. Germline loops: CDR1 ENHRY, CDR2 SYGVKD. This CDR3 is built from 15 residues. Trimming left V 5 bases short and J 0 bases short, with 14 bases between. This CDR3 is CAISYDLRSSYEQYF. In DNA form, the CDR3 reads TGTGCCATCAGTTACGATCTCCGAAGCTCCTACGAGCAGTACTTC.

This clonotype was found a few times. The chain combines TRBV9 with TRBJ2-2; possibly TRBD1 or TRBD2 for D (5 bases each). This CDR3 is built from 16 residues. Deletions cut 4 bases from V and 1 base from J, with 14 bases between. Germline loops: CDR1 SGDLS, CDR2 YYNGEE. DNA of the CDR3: TGTGCCAGCAGCCCAATGGGGACGGGGAACACCGGGGAGCTGTTTTTT. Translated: CASSPMGTGNTGELFF.

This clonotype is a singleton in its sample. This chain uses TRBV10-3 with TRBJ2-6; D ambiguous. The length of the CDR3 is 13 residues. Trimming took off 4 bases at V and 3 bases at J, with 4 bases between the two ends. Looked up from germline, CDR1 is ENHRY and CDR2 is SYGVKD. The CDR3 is CAISGNGANVLTF. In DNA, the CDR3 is TGTGCCATCAGTGGGAATGGGGCCAACGTCCTGACTTTC.

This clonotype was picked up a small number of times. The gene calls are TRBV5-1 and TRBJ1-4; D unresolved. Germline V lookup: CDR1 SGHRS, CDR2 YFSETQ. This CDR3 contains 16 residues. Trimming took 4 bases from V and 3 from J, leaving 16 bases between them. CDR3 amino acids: CASSPGSTEANEKLFF. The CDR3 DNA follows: TGCGCCAGCAGCCCCGGTTCAACGGAGGCTAATGAAAAACTGTTTTTT.

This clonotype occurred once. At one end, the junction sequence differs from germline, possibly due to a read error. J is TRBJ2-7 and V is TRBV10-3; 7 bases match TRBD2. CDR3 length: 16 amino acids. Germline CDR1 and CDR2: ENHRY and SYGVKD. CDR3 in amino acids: CASSYYPASGRYEQYF. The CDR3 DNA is TGTGCCAGCAGTTACTACCCGGCTAGCGGCAGATACGAGCAGTACTTC.

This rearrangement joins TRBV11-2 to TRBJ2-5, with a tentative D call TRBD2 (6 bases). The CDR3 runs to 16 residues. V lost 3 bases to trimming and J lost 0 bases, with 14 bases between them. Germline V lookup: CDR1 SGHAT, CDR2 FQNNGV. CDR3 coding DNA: TGTGCCAGCAGCTTCTCGCGGGGAGTGTACCAAGAGACCCAGTACTTC. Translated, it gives CASSFSRGVYQETQYF.

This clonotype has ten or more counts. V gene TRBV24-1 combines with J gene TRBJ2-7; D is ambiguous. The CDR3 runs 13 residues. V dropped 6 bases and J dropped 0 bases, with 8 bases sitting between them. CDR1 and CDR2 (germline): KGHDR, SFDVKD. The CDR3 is CATSNSDSYEQYF. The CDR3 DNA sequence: TGTGCCACCAGTAATTCTGACTCCTACGAGCAGTACTTC.

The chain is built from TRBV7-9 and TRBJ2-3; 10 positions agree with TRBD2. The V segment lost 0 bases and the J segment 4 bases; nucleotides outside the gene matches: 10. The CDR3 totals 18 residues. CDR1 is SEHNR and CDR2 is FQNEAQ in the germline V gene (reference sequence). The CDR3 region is CASSLARPGLAVADTQYF. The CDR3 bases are TGTGCCAGCAGCTTAGCACGCCCCGGACTAGCGGTCGCAGATACGCAGTATTTT. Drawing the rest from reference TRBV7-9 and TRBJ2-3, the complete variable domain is DTGVSQNPRHKITKRGQNVTFRCDPISEHNRLYWYRQTLGQGPEFLTYFQNEAQLEKSRLLSDRFSAERPKGSFSTLEIQRTEQGDSAMYLCASSLARPGLAVADTQYFGPGTRLTVL.

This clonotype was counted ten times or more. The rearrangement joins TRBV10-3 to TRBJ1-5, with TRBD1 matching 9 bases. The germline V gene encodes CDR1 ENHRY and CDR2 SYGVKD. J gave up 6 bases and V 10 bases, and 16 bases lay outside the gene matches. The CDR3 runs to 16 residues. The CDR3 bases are TGTGCCACCAACCCCGGGACAGGGACGTCAGGTCAGCCCCAGCATTTT. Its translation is CATNPGTGTSGQPQHF.

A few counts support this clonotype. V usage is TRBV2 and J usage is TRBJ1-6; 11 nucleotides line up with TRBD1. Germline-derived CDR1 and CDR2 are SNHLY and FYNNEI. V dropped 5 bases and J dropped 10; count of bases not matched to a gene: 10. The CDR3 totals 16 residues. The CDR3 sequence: CASSYSAGQGGSPLHF. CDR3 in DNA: TGTGCCAGCAGTTACTCCGCGGGACAGGGGGGATCACCCCTCCACTTT.

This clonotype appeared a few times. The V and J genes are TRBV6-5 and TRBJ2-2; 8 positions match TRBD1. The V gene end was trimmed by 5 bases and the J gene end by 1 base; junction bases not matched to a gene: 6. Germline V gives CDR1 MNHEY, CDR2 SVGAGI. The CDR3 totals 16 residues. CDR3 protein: CASSLAGTGNTGELFF. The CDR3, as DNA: TGTGCCAGCAGTCTCGCCGGGACAGGGAACACCGGGGAGCTGTTTTTT.

The DNA for the CDR3 is TGTGCCAGCAGCCAAGGGACACAAAGCAATCAGCCCCAGCATTTT. Its translation is CASSQGTQSNQPQHF. The chain recombines TRBV25-1 with TRBJ1-5; D is possibly TRBD1 (6 bases). The germline CDR1 and CDR2 sequences are MGHDK and SYGVNS. V gave up 6 bases and J gave up 1 base, with 13 bases separating them. The CDR3 runs 15 residues.